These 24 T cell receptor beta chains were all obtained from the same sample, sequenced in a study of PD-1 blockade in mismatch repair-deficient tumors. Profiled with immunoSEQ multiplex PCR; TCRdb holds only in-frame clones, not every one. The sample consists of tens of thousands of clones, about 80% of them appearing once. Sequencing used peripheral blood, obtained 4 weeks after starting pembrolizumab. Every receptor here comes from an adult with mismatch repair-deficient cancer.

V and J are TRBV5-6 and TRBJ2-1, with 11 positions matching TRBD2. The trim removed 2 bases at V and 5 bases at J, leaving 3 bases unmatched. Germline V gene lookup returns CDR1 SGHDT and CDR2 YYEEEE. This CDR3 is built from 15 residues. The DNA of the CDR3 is TGTGCCAGCAGCTTCAGACTAGCGGGGAACAATGAGCAGTTCTTC. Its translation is CASSFRLAGNNEQFF.

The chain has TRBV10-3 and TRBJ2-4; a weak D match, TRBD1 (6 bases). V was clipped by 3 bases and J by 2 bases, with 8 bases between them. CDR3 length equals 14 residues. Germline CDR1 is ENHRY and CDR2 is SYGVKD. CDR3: CAISEGGTKNIQYF. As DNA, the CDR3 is TGTGCCATCAGTGAAGGGGGAACCAAAAACATTCAGTACTTC.

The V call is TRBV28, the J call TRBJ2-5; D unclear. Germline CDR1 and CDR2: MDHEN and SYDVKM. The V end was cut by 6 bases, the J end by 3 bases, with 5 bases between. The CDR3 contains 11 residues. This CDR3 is CASRKKETQYF. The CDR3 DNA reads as TGTGCCAGCAGGAAGAAAGAGACCCAGTACTTC.

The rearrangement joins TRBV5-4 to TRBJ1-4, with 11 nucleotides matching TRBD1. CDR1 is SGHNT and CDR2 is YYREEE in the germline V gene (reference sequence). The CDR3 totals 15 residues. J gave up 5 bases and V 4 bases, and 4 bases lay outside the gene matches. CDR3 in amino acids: CASSDRDRGNEKLFF. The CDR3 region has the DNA TGTGCCAGCAGCGACCGGGACAGGGGGAATGAAAAACTGTTTTTT.

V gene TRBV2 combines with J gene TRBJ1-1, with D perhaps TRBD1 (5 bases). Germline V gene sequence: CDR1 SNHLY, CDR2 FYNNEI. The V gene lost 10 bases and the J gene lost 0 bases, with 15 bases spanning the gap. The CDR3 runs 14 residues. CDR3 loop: CATSTESMNTEAFF. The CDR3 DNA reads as TGTGCCACCTCGACAGAGAGTATGAACACTGAAGCTTTCTTT.

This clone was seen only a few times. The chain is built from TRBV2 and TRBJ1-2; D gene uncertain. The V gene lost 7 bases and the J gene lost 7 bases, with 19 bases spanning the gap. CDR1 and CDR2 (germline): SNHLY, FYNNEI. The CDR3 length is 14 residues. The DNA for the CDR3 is TGTGCCAGCAACTTGGACCTAGGGTCTCCTGGCTACACCTTC. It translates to CASNLDLGSPGYTF.

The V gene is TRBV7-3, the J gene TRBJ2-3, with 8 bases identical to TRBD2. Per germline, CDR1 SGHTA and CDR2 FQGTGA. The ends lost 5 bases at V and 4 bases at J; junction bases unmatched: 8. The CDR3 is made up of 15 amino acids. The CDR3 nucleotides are TGTGCCAGCAGCCCCTCGGGAGGGGGGGCAGATACGCAGTATTTT. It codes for CASSPSGGGADTQYF. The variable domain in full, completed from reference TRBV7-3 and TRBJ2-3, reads GAGVSQTPSNKVTEKGKYVELRCDPISGHTALYWYRQSLGQGPEFLIYFQGTGAADDSGLPNDRFFAVRPEGSVSTLKIQRTERGDSAVYLCASSPSGGGADTQYFGPGTRLTVL.

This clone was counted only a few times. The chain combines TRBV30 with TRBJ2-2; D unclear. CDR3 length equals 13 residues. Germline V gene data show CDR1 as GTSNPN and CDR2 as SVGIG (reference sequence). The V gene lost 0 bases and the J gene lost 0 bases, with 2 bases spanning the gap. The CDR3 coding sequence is TGTGCCTGGAGTGTACCGAACACCGGGGAGCTGTTTTTT. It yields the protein CAWSVPNTGELFF. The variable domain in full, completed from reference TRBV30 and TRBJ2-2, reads SQTIHQWPATLVQPVGSPLSLECTVEGTSNPNLYWYRQAAGRGLQLLFYSVGIGQISSEVPQNLSASRPQDRQFILSSKKLLLSDSGFYLCAWSVPNTGELFFGEGSRLTVL.

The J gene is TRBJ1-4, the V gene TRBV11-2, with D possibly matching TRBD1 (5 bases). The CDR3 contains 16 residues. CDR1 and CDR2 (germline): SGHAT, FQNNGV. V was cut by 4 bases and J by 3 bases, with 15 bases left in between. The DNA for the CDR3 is TGTGCCAGCAGCTCAACTCAGGGTGGAGCTAATGAAAAACTGTTTTTT. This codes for CASSSTQGGANEKLFF.

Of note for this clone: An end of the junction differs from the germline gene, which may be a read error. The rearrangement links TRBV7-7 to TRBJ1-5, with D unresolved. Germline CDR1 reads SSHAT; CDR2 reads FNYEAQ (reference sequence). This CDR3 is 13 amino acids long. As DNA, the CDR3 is TGTGCTAGCAGCCCTAATGACAATCAGCCCCAGCATTTT. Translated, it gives CASSPNDNQPQHF.

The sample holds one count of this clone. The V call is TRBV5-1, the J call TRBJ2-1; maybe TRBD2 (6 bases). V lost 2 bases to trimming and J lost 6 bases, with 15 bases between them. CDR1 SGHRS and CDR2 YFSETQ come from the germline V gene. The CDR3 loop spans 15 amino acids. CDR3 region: CASSFNPGTGNEQFF. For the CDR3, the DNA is TGCGCCAGCAGCTTCAACCCCGGGACTGGCAATGAGCAGTTCTTC.

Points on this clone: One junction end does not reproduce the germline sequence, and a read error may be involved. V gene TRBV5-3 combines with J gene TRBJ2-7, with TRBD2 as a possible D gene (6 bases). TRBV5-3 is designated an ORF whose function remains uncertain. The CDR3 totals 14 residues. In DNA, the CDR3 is TGTGCCAGCAGCTTCGGGGGAGGAAGGCGTGAGCAGTACTTC. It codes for CASSFGGGRREQYF.

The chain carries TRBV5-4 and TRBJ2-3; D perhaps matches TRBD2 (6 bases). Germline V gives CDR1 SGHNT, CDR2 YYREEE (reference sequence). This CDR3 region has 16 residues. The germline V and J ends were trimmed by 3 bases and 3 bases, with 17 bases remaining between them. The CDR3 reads CASSWGVGEGTDTQYF. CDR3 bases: TGTGCCAGCAGCTGGGGGGTGGGAGAGGGTACAGATACGCAGTATTTT.

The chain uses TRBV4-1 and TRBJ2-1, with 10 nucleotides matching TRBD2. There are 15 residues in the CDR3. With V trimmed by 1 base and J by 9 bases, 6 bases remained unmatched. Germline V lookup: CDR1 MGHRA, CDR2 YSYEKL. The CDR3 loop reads CASSQGLAGVIEQFF. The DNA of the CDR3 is TGCGCCAGCAGCCAAGGGCTAGCGGGAGTTATTGAGCAGTTCTTC.

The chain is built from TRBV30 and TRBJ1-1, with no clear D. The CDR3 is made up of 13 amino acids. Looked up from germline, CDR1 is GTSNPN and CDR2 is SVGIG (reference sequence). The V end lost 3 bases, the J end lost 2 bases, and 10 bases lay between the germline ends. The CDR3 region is CAWRSSDNTEAFF. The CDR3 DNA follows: TGTGCCTGGAGAAGCAGCGACAACACTGAAGCTTTCTTT.

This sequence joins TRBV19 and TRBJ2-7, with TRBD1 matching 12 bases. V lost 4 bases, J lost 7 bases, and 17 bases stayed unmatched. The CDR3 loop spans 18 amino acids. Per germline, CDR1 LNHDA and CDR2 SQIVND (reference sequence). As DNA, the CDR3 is TGTGCCAGTAGTACCTTCCCATTGGTGGGACAGGGGGCGCAAGAGCAGTACTTC. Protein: CASSTFPLVGQGAQEQYF.

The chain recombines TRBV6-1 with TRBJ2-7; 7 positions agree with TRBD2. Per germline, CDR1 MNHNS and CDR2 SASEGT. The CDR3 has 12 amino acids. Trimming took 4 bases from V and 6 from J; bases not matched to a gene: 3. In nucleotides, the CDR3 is TGTGCCAGCAGTGGACTAGCTCGCGAGCAGTACTTC. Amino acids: CASSGLAREQYF.

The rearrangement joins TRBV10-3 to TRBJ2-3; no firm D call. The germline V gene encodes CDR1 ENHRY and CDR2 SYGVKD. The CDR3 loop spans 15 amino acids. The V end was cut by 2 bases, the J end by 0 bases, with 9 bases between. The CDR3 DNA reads TGTGCCATCAGTGAGACCGGAACTAGCACAGATACGCAGTATTTT. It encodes CAISETGTSTDTQYF.

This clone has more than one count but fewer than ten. The CDR3 loop is CASYLLAGGRNEQFF. The CDR3 DNA is TGTGCCAGCTACCTTCTAGCGGGAGGTCGGAATGAGCAGTTCTTC. This rearrangement joins TRBV27 to TRBJ2-1; TRBD2 aligns across 11 bases. CDR3 length: 15 residues. Germline CDR1 reads MNHEY; CDR2 reads SMNVEV (reference sequence). V was pared by 8 bases and J by 7 bases, with 10 bases of the junction left unmatched.

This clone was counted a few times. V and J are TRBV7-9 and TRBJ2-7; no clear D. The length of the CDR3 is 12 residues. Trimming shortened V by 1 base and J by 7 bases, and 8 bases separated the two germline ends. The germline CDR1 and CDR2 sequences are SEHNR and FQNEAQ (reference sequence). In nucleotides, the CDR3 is TGTGCCAGCAGCTTAGGACGGGCGGAGCAGTACTTC. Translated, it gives CASSLGRAEQYF.

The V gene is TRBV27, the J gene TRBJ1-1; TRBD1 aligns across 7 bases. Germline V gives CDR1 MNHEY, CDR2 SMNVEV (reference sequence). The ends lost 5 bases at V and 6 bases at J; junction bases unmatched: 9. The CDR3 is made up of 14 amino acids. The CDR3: CASSTIQGIPEAFF. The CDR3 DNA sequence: TGTGCCAGCAGTACCATACAGGGGATCCCTGAAGCTTTCTTT.

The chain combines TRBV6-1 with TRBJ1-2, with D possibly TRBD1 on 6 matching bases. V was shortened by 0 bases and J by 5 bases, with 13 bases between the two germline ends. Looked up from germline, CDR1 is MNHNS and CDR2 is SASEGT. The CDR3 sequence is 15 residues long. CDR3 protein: CASSEALGQNYGYTF. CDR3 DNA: TGTGCCAGCAGTGAAGCCCTCGGACAGAATTATGGCTACACCTTC.

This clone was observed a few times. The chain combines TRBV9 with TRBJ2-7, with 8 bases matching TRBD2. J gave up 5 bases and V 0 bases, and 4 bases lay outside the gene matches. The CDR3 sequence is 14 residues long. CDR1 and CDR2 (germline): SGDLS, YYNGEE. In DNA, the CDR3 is TGTGCCAGCAGCGTAGCCGGACTAGCCGACGAGCAGTACTTC. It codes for CASSVAGLADEQYF.

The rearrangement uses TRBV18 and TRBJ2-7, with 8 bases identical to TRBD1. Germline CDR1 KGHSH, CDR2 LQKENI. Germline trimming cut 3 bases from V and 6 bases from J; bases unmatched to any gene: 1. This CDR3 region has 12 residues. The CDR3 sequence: CASSPTGAEQYF. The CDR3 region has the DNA TGTGCCAGCTCACCGACAGGGGCCGAGCAGTACTTC.